A single sample gave rise to the 23 T cell receptor beta chains below, sequenced in a study of PD-1 blockade in classical Hodgkin lymphoma. Repertoires were generated with immunoSEQ multiplex PCR, while TCRdb's copy carries only in-frame clones and drops some. This table holds approximately 70,000 clones, approximately 93% found once. The time point here: newly diagnosed, previously untreated cHL patient sample. The material sequenced was peripheral blood mononuclear cells (PBMCs). The receptors shown here come from a human donor with classical Hodgkin lymphoma.

The V and J genes are TRBV19 and TRBJ1-1, with a possible D match to TRBD1 (6 bases). Looked up from germline, CDR1 is LNHDA and CDR2 is SQIVND (reference sequence). The CDR3 is made up of 14 amino acids. V dropped 5 bases and J dropped 0 bases, with 10 bases sitting between them. The CDR3 DNA reads TGTGCCAGTAGTCTGGACAGCTTGAACACTGAAGCTTTCTTT. It is translated as CASSLDSLNTEAFF.

The chain links TRBV9 to TRBJ2-5, with 8 bases fitting TRBD2. V shed 3 bases, J shed 2 bases, and the junction held 9 bases outside the gene matches. The V gene's germline CDR1 is SGDLS and CDR2 YYNGEE. The CDR3 loop spans 16 amino acids. CDR3 DNA: TGTGCCAGCAGCGCCGGAGCGGGGGTAGGGCAAGAGACCCAGTACTTC. Its protein is CASSAGAGVGQETQYF.

The V call is TRBV10-1, the J call TRBJ1-1; D remains unclear. Trimming removed 6 bases from V and 4 bases from J, with 6 bases in between. The CDR3 is 11 residues long. Germline V gene lookup returns CDR1 WNHNN and CDR2 SYGVQD (reference sequence). The CDR3 region is CASSRGTEAFF. In DNA, the CDR3 is TGCGCCAGCAGCCGTGGCACTGAAGCTTTCTTT.

The rearrangement uses TRBV25-1 and TRBJ2-7, with D perhaps TRBD1 or TRBD2 (5 bases each). This CDR3 has 15 amino acids. In germline, CDR1 is MGHDK, CDR2 SYGVNS. The germline V and J ends were trimmed by 2 bases and 7 bases, with 18 bases remaining between them. In DNA, the CDR3 is TGTGCCAGCAGTGAACCGGGACCGACCCTTTTAGAGCAGTACTTC. Protein product: CASSEPGPTLLEQYF.

The genes are TRBV7-9 and TRBJ1-2; D is unclear. V lost 5 bases, J lost 4 bases, and 14 bases lay in between. This CDR3 has 14 residues. CDR1 and CDR2 (germline): SEHNR, FQNEAQ (reference sequence). The DNA for the CDR3 is TGTGCCAGCAGCCTGATACGCGGCAGCTATGGCTACACCTTC. It is translated as CASSLIRGSYGYTF.

This sequence joins TRBV2 and TRBJ1-5; D unresolved. V was clipped by 5 bases and J by 3 bases, with 17 bases between them. The CDR3 contains 16 residues. Germline V CDR1 and CDR2: SNHLY, FYNNEI. The CDR3 loop reads CASSSRASPLNQPQHF. As DNA, the CDR3 is TGTGCCAGCAGTTCTAGGGCCAGCCCACTCAATCAGCCCCAGCATTTT.

The V call is TRBV28, the J call TRBJ1-2; D not resolved. This CDR3 has 12 residues. Germline V gene sequence: CDR1 MDHEN, CDR2 SYDVKM. Trimming shortened V by 7 bases and J by 4 bases, and 10 bases separated the two germline ends. CDR3 DNA sequence: TGTGCCAGCAATGAGGGAACCTATGGCTACACCTTC. Translation: CASNEGTYGYTF.

The genes are TRBV5-8 and TRBJ1-2; D may be TRBD1 (5 bases). The germline V gene encodes CDR1 SGHTS and CDR2 YDEGEE. CDR3 length: 16 residues. V lost 0 bases to trimming and J lost 0 bases, with 12 bases between them. The CDR3 loop reads CASSLAGAGTNYGYTF. In DNA, the CDR3 is TGTGCCAGCAGCTTGGCCGGGGCAGGGACTAACTATGGCTACACCTTC.

The J gene is TRBJ1-6, the V gene TRBV6-1, with D tentatively TRBD1 (6 bases). With 5 bases removed from V and 6 bases from J, the gap between germline ends came to 11 bases. CDR1 and CDR2 from the germline V gene are MNHNS and SASEGT. CDR3 length equals 14 residues. CDR3 in DNA: TGTGCCAGCAGTACCGGGACATCTAATTCACCCCTCCACTTT. Translated, it gives CASSTGTSNSPLHF.

The chain joins TRBV11-3 to TRBJ2-2, with D maybe TRBD2 (5 bases). The CDR3 is made up of 12 amino acids. The germline CDR1 and CDR2 sequences are SGHNT and YENEEA. V was clipped by 10 bases and J by 1 base, with 7 bases between them. CDR3 region: CATEGNTGELFF. CDR3 bases: TGTGCCACCGAGGGGAACACCGGGGAGCTGTTTTTT.

The gene calls are TRBV7-2 and TRBJ2-5; perhaps D is TRBD1 or TRBD2 (5 bases each). The CDR3 runs to 13 residues. Deletions cut 6 bases from V and 7 bases from J, with 15 bases between. Germline V gives CDR1 SGHTA, CDR2 FQGNSA. The CDR3 nucleotides are TGTGCCAGCAGTCTCGTCCCGAGGGGGACCCAGTACTTC. Encoded protein: CASSLVPRGTQYF.

The chain links TRBV7-9 to TRBJ1-1; D perhaps matches TRBD1 (5 bases). V was pared by 2 bases and J by 6 bases, with 13 bases between. Germline-derived CDR1 and CDR2 are SEHNR and FQNEAQ (reference sequence). The CDR3 is 14 residues long. The CDR3 DNA is TGTGCCAGCAGCTTATCGGGGGGGTCGGCTGAAGCTTTCTTT. The encoded protein is CASSLSGGSAEAFF.

The chain has TRBV7-2 and TRBJ2-1; no clear D gene. Germline V gives CDR1 SGHTA, CDR2 FQGNSA. The CDR3 extends over 15 amino acids. With 1 base removed from V and 6 bases from J, the gap between germline ends came to 13 bases. The CDR3 DNA sequence: TGTGCCAGCAGCTTAGTGGGGAACCTATTCAATGAGCAGTTCTTC. Protein sequence: CASSLVGNLFNEQFF.

The V call is TRBV9, the J call TRBJ1-3; D ambiguous. V was clipped by 0 bases and J by 0 bases, with 10 bases between them. CDR3 size: 16 residues. Looked up from germline, CDR1 is SGDLS and CDR2 is YYNGEE. The CDR3 DNA reads as TGTGCCAGCAGCGTAGGTCCCGGGAGCTCTGGAAACACCATATATTTT. Translation gives CASSVGPGSSGNTIYF.

V and J are TRBV7-9 and TRBJ2-3; weak D call: TRBD2 (6 bases). From germline, CDR1 is SEHNR and CDR2 FQNEAQ (reference sequence). Trimming shortened V by 4 bases and J by 0 bases, and 8 bases separated the two germline ends. This CDR3 is built from 14 residues. The CDR3: CASSWRGSTDTQYF. Here the CDR3 DNA reads TGTGCCAGCAGCTGGCGGGGTAGCACAGATACGCAGTATTTT.

The chain links TRBV7-9 to TRBJ1-3; no clear D gene. There are 16 residues in the CDR3. V was trimmed by 0 bases and J by 0 bases, leaving 9 bases between them. Germline V lookup: CDR1 SEHNR, CDR2 FQNEAQ (reference sequence). The CDR3: CASSLARGGSGNTIYF. In nucleotides, the CDR3 is TGTGCCAGCAGCTTAGCTCGAGGAGGCTCTGGAAACACCATATATTTT. Based on the CDR3 plus reference TRBV7-9 and TRBJ1-3, the full variable domain is DTGVSQNPRHKITKRGQNVTFRCDPISEHNRLYWYRQTLGQGPEFLTYFQNEAQLEKSRLLSDRFSAERPKGSFSTLEIQRTEQGDSAMYLCASSLARGGSGNTIYFGEGSWLTVV.

The V and J genes are TRBV10-3 and TRBJ1-1; possibly TRBD1 for D (6 bases). V dropped 0 bases and J dropped 11 bases, with 10 bases sitting between them. Germline V gene lookup returns CDR1 ENHRY and CDR2 SYGVKD. This CDR3 contains 12 residues. The CDR3 sequence is CAISESIGGAFF. CDR3 DNA sequence: TGTGCCATCAGTGAGTCGATCGGGGGCGCTTTCTTT.

The gene calls are TRBV5-1 and TRBJ1-2; D not resolved. Germline-derived CDR1 and CDR2 are SGHRS and YFSETQ. This CDR3 contains 13 residues. The ends were cut back, 5 bases at V and 3 bases at J, with 11 bases in the middle. The CDR3, as DNA: TGCGCCAGCAGGGCGCCAGGCGACTATGGCTACACCTTC. This encodes CASRAPGDYGYTF.

V and J are TRBV6-1 and TRBJ1-6, with unresolved D. Germline V gene data show CDR1 as MNHNS and CDR2 as SASEGT. The CDR3 has 15 amino acids. V lost 6 bases to trimming and J lost 1 base, with 10 bases between them. The CDR3 region is CASRPLGSYNSPLHF. The DNA of the CDR3 is TGTGCCAGCAGGCCCTTAGGGTCCTATAATTCACCCCTCCACTTT.

The chain employs TRBV10-1 and TRBJ1-2; 7 bases line up with TRBD1. Germline CDR1 reads WNHNN; CDR2 reads SYGVQD (reference sequence). The CDR3 runs to 16 residues. With V trimmed by 6 bases and J by 8 bases, 18 bases remained unmatched. This chain's CDR3 is CASSETPDRLGSGYTF. Here the CDR3 DNA reads TGCGCCAGCAGCGAGACCCCGGACAGGCTCGGTTCCGGCTACACCTTC.

V usage is TRBV5-1 and J usage is TRBJ2-2, with D perhaps TRBD1 or TRBD2 (6 bases each). CDR3 length: 16 amino acids. Germline CDR1 and CDR2: SGHRS and YFSETQ. V was pared by 7 bases and J by 2 bases, with 18 bases between. The chain's CDR3 is CASGKGGTDNTGELFF. The CDR3 DNA reads TGCGCCAGCGGCAAAGGGGGGACCGATAACACCGGGGAGCTGTTTTTT.

J is TRBJ2-7 and V is TRBV30; D unresolved. V dropped 1 base and J dropped 4 bases, with 8 bases sitting between them. The CDR3 has 12 residues. The V gene's germline CDR1 is GTSNPN and CDR2 SVGIG (reference sequence). CDR3 DNA sequence: TGTGCCTGGAGTGCCCGACAATACGAGCAGTACTTC. This translates into CAWSARQYEQYF.

This chain joins TRBV5-1 and TRBJ1-2; D uncertain. The ends were cut back, 0 bases at V and 4 bases at J, with 25 bases in the middle. This CDR3 contains 19 residues. The germline CDR1 and CDR2 sequences are SGHRS and YFSETQ. The CDR3 region has the DNA TGCGCCAGCAGCTTGGGATCGATATACGTGGAAACCTCTGGCTATGGCTACACCTTC. Its protein is CASSLGSIYVETSGYGYTF.